Listed below are T cell receptor beta chains from one sample, sequenced in a study of breast tumors, draining lymph nodes, adjacent tissues. TCRdb called the multiplex PCR reads again in MiXCR, with one record for every CDR3 protein. Of about 270,000 distinct CDR3 sequences in the sample, roughly 30% were seen once. Sequences were obtained from axillary lymph node tissue. The receptor set was obtained from a female donor with breast cancer. Some clones in this sample may be carry-over from other donors' samples. Both conserved end residues are part of each CDR3. D genes are given only for firm matches. A row's size may be missing; if present it is once, few, many or a size class.

j_gene: TRBJ2-2
abundance: many
v_gene: TRBV10-2
d_gene: TRBD2
CDR3nt: TGCGCCAGCATTTGTGTCGGGTCCCAAGCGGGAGGGGTAGGCACCGGGGAGCTGTTTTTT
CDR3aa: CASICVGSQAGGVGTGELFF

j_gene: TRBJ2-1
abundance: many
v_gene: TRBV6-6
d_gene: NA
CDR3nt: TGTGCCAGCAGTTACGGGTCGGGAGAATACAATGAGCAGTTCTTC
CDR3aa: CASSYGSGEYNEQFF

j_gene: TRBJ2-1
abundance: few
v_gene: TRBV3-1
d_gene: NA
CDR3nt: TGTGCCAGCAGCCAAGAATCCGGGTTCTCCTACAATGAGCAGTTCTTC
CDR3aa: CASSQESGFSYNEQFF

j_gene: TRBJ2-7
abundance: many
v_gene: TRBV5-1
d_gene: TRBD2
CDR3nt: TGCGCCAGCAGTCGGTATTCGAGCGGGAGGAACGAGCAGTACTTC
CDR3aa: CASSRYSSGRNEQYF

j_gene: TRBJ2-5
abundance: many
v_gene: TRBV9
d_gene: NA
CDR3nt: TGTGCCAGCAGCGTAAGTGCCGGGCTGGGGACCCAGTACTTC
CDR3aa: CASSVSAGLGTQYF

j_gene: TRBJ2-5
abundance: NA
v_gene: TRBV6-5
d_gene: NA
CDR3nt: TGTGCCAGCAGTATGGACCCATTGGGATATAAAGAGACCCAGTACTTC
CDR3aa: CASSMDPLGYKETQYF

j_gene: TRBJ2-7
abundance: many
v_gene: TRBV11-1
d_gene: NA
CDR3nt: TGTGCCAGCAGCCTCATGGCGCGGGACTCCTACGAGCAGTACTTC
CDR3aa: CASSLMARDSYEQYF

j_gene: TRBJ2-3
abundance: NA
v_gene: TRBV30
d_gene: TRBD1
CDR3nt: TGTGCCTGGGTCGGACAGGGGATTGGTGCAGATACGCAGTATTTT
CDR3aa: CAWVGQGIGADTQYF

j_gene: TRBJ2-7
abundance: many
v_gene: TRBV7-9
d_gene: NA
CDR3nt: TGTGCCAGCACCTTAGGGGGGGGGAAAGACTACGAGCAGTACTTC
CDR3aa: CASTLGGGKDYEQYF

j_gene: TRBJ2-7
abundance: few
v_gene: TRBV6-2/TRBV6-3
d_gene: TRBD2
CDR3nt: TGTGCCAGCAGTTACTCGGGGACTAGCGGCCACGAGCAGTACTTC
CDR3aa: CASSYSGTSGHEQYF

j_gene: TRBJ1-3
abundance: NA
v_gene: TRBV29-1
d_gene: NA
CDR3nt: TGCAGCGTTGTGACAGGCGGAAAACCCATATATTTT
CDR3aa: CSVVTGGKPIYF

j_gene: TRBJ2-7
abundance: many
v_gene: TRBV5-5
d_gene: TRBD1
CDR3nt: TGTGCCAGCAGCTTGGTAGGGGGCTTTGAGCAGTACTTC
CDR3aa: CASSLVGGFEQYF

j_gene: TRBJ2-7
abundance: many
v_gene: TRBV15
d_gene: NA
CDR3nt: TGTGCCACCAGCAGGTCTGAGGGGAGACTCCGCTACGAGCAGTACTTC
CDR3aa: CATSRSEGRLRYEQYF

j_gene: TRBJ2-5
abundance: many
v_gene: TRBV7-3
d_gene: NA
CDR3nt: TGTGCCAGCAGCTTAACGGGGGCGCGCCAAGAGACCCAGTACTTC
CDR3aa: CASSLTGARQETQYF